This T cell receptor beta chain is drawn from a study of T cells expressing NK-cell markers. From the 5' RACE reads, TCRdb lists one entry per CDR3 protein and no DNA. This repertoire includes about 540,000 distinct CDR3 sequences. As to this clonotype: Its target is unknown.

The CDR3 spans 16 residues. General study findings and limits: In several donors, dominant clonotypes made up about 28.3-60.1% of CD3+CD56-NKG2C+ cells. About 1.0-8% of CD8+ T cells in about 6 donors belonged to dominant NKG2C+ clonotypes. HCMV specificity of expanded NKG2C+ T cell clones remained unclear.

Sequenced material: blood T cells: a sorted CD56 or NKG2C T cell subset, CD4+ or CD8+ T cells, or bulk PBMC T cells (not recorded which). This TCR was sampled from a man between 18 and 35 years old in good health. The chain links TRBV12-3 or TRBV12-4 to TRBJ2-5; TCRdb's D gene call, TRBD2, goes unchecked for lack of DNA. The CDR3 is CASSPLLSGSPETQYF.